The T cell receptor (beta chain) under discussion was sequenced for a study of shared clonotypes between healthy human individuals. Across the study: The study used three CD4 naive, three CD4 memory, two CD8 naive and one CD8 memory plate per donor.

This CDR3 is 16 amino acids long. Germline loops: CDR1 MNHEY, CDR2 SVGAGI. The germline V and J ends were trimmed by 2 bases and 2 bases, with 14 bases remaining between them. Findings and limits, study-wide: Genetic and exposure-history diversity was limited by the few donors. On the whole, naive subsets had larger estimated richness than memory subsets had. Compared with clonotypes that all four donors shared, non-shared clonotypes had lower generation probabilities.

With regard to this clone: What it binds is unknown.

Assay: immunoSEQ multiplex PCR; the TCRdb copy retains only in-frame clones and omits some. This table has about 2.2 million clones, just under 95% appearing once. Terminally differentiated effector memory CD45RA+ cells were excluded by CCR7 positive selection of CD45RO-negative cells. This sequence was found in a young man in good health. Some clones in this sample may be carry-over from other donors' samples. Material for sequencing was naive CD8+ T cells from PBMCs. The chain links TRBV6-5 to TRBJ2-3, with D hard to call. The chain's CDR3 is CASSYPPQAPTDTQYF. CDR3 in DNA: TGTGCCAGCAGTTACCCACCGCAGGCCCCCACAGATACGCAGTATTTT.